The 15 T cell receptor beta chains listed next were all sequenced from one sample in a study of blood T cells in healthy people across ages. A second PCR of roughly 7 to 11 cycles used a sample-barcoded 5' primer and a J-beta primer mix. TCRdb re-called the 5' RACE reads with MiXCR, one entry per CDR3 protein. This repertoire shows around 990,000 distinct CDR3 sequences, 35% to 40% found once; its top ten account for about an eighth. Sequencing was done on a sample of blood. These receptors were obtained from a man aged 18 to 35 in good health.

This clonotype has more than one count but fewer than ten. The chain uses TRBV20-1 and TRBJ1-2; 8 nucleotides align to TRBD1. There are 13 residues in the CDR3. The germline V gene has CDR1 DFQATT and CDR2 SNEGSKA (reference sequence). Unmatched junction bases numbered 9, after V lost 6 bases and J lost 6 bases. Written as DNA, the CDR3 is TGCAGTGCAGCAGAGGACAGGGTGGATGGCTACACCTTC. Residues: CSAAEDRVDGYTF.

Concerning this clonotype: A much larger clone lies a single base off, so this may be a read error. The rearrangement joins TRBV20-1 to TRBJ1-2, with TRBD1 matching 7 bases. The germline gives CDR1 DFQATT, CDR2 SNEGSKA (reference sequence). The CDR3 extends over 17 amino acids. Losses at the gene ends were 2 bases for V and 0 bases for J; bases not matched to a gene: 12. The CDR3 nucleotides read TGCAGTGCTAGATTTCGGGACAGCCCCGGAACTAACTATGGCTACACCTTC. Translating gives CSARFRDSPGTNYGYTF.

The chain is built from TRBV4-3 and TRBJ1-1, with unresolved D. CDR1 LGHNA and CDR2 YSLEER come from the germline V gene. This CDR3 spans 15 amino acids. Trimming took 0 bases from V and 1 from J, leaving 9 bases between them. The CDR3: CASSQDNNGNTEAFF. CDR3 in DNA: TGCGCCAGCAGCCAAGATAACAACGGGAACACTGAAGCTTTCTTT.

V gene TRBV28 combines with J gene TRBJ2-5; D gene unclear. Between the trimmed V and J ends, which lost 3 bases and 2 bases, there was a span of 22 bases. This CDR3 has 18 amino acids. Germline lookup yields CDR1 MDHEN and CDR2 SYDVKM. CDR3 protein: CASSLVRQRAKPQETQYF. CDR3 sequence (DNA): TGTGCCAGCAGTTTGGTTCGTCAGAGAGCTAAGCCGCAAGAGACCCAGTACTTC.

The gene calls are TRBV25-1 and TRBJ2-7; D gene uncertain. The CDR3 extends over 11 amino acids. Germline-derived CDR1 and CDR2 are MGHDK and SYGVNS. Trimming took off 2 bases at V and 12 bases at J, with 11 bases between the two ends. CDR3 protein: CASSEGRVMYF. As DNA, the CDR3 is TGTGCCAGCAGTGAAGGGCGCGTTATGTACTTC.

J is TRBJ2-3 and V is TRBV7-2; no clear D gene. The CDR3 is made up of 17 amino acids. The V gene's germline CDR1 is SGHTA and CDR2 FQGNSA. V gave up 1 base and J gave up 0 bases, with 14 bases separating them. DNA for the CDR3: TGTGCCAGCAGCTTAGACAGCCCCTTTACTAGCACAGATACGCAGTATTTT. It encodes CASSLDSPFTSTDTQYF.

As for this clonotype: A read error may produce the germline difference seen at one junction end. The gene calls are TRBV7-2 and TRBJ2-7; D may be TRBD2 (6 bases). Germline V gene data show CDR1 as SGHTA and CDR2 as FQGNSA. This CDR3 has 14 residues. The CDR3 sequence is CASSRPGEIFERYF. The CDR3 nucleotides are TGTGCCAGCAGCCGCCCGGGGGAGATATTCGAGCGGTACTTC.

The table lists this clonotype with a few counts. The chain carries TRBV12-3 or TRBV12-4 and TRBJ1-5; TRBD1 is a possible D gene (6 bases). The CDR3 contains 14 residues. V lost 2 bases, J lost 6 bases, and 11 bases lay in between. The DNA of the CDR3 is TGTGCCAGCAGTTTAAGTAGGGGGACTCAGCCCCAGCATTTT. Protein: CASSLSRGTQPQHF.

In its sample, this clonotype was seen a few times. The CDR3 sequence: CASSFPMGLGARPDTQYF. The DNA of the CDR3 is TGTGCCAGCAGTTTTCCTATGGGATTGGGGGCAAGGCCAGATACGCAGTATTTT. The V and J genes are TRBV12-3 or TRBV12-4 and TRBJ2-3; D may be TRBD1 (6 bases). The CDR3 has 18 residues. The V end lost 3 bases, the J end lost 4 bases, and 23 bases lay between the germline ends.

This clonotype was seen once. The chain links TRBV20-1 to TRBJ1-5, with a weak D call TRBD1 (6 bases). The CDR3 loop spans 15 amino acids. The germline V gene has CDR1 DFQATT and CDR2 SNEGSKA (reference sequence). Trimming cost V 2 bases and J 6 bases, with 17 bases left between them. In DNA form, the CDR3 reads TGCAGTGCTAGACGCGATACAGGGAGAGGTCAGCCCCAGCATTTT. Its translation: CSARRDTGRGQPQHF.

This clonotype was picked up a small number of times. The CDR3, as DNA: TGCAGTGCTAGACCCCCGGCGGGCTATGGCTACACCTTC. As protein: CSARPPAGYGYTF. The J gene is TRBJ1-2, the V gene TRBV20-1; D is unresolved. The CDR3 loop spans 13 amino acids. V lost 2 bases and J 4 bases, leaving 11 bases between the germline ends. CDR1 is DFQATT and CDR2 is SNEGSKA in the germline V gene (reference sequence).

This clonotype was counted between two and nine times. This rearrangement joins TRBV10-3 to TRBJ1-2, with D perhaps TRBD1 (5 bases). Germline values: CDR1 ENHRY, CDR2 SYGVKD. Trimming took 0 bases from V and 0 from J, leaving 11 bases between them. The CDR3 sequence is 16 residues long. In nucleotides, the CDR3 is TGTGCCATCAGTGAGTCTGGGGCAGCTACTAACTATGGCTACACCTTC. Protein sequence: CAISESGAATNYGYTF.

This chain's CDR3 is CSVEDNTEAFF. The CDR3 DNA is TGCAGTGTCGAGGATAACACTGAAGCTTTCTTT. The rearrangement joins TRBV20-1 to TRBJ1-1; D remains unclear. Trimming removed 7 bases from V and 2 bases from J, with 8 bases in between. The CDR3 consists of 11 residues. The germline gives CDR1 DFQATT, CDR2 SNEGSKA (reference sequence).

The V call is TRBV5-1, the J call TRBJ2-7, with D perhaps TRBD1 or TRBD2 (5 bases each). V shed 2 bases and J shed 10 bases, with 16 bases lying between them. Germline-derived CDR1 and CDR2 are SGHRS and YFSETQ. This CDR3 has 13 residues. CDR3: CASSLPGPETQYF. The CDR3 DNA is TGCGCCAGCAGCTTACCGGGACCAGAGACTCAGTACTTC.

This clonotype was picked up a small number of times. V usage is TRBV9 and J usage is TRBJ2-1; weak D call: TRBD2 (5 bases). Germline assignment: CDR1 SGDLS and CDR2 YYNGEE. Trimming left V 0 bases short and J 6 bases short, with 7 bases between. The CDR3 is 13 residues long. In nucleotides, the CDR3 is TGTGCCAGCAGCGTAGCGGGGTCCAATGAGCAGTTCTTC. It yields the protein CASSVAGSNEQFF.